This entry describes one TCR beta chain. Its target is unknown. The CDR3 covers 19 residues. V lost 0 bases to trimming and J lost 4 bases, with 21 bases between them. Germline assignment: CDR1 SGHDN and CDR2 FVKESK. These data belong to a study of OX40 agonist ivuxolimab in advanced cancers. Overall study findings and caveats: Relative to CD4+, CD8+ T cells held more expanded clones on average. Among the lowest levels of clonal expansion were found in partial responders at 0.1-3.0 mg/kg. The work left the antigen specificity of expanded peripheral T cells undetermined.

Profiled with immunoSEQ multiplex PCR; TCRdb holds only in-frame clones, not every one. The sample shows tens of thousands of clones, 87% of them seen only once. This clonotype was obtained from an adult with an advanced solid tumor such as melanoma, head and neck, liver or kidney cancer. The V gene is TRBV14, the J gene TRBJ1-4; D is ambiguous. Sample: CD4+ or CD8+ T cells sorted from blood, taken in a trial of the OX40 agonist ivuxolimab. CDR3 DNA: TGTGCCAGCAGCCAAGAAACAAGGAGGACGGCTGGGTTTAATGAAAAACTGTTTTTT. It specifies CASSQETRRTAGFNEKLFF.